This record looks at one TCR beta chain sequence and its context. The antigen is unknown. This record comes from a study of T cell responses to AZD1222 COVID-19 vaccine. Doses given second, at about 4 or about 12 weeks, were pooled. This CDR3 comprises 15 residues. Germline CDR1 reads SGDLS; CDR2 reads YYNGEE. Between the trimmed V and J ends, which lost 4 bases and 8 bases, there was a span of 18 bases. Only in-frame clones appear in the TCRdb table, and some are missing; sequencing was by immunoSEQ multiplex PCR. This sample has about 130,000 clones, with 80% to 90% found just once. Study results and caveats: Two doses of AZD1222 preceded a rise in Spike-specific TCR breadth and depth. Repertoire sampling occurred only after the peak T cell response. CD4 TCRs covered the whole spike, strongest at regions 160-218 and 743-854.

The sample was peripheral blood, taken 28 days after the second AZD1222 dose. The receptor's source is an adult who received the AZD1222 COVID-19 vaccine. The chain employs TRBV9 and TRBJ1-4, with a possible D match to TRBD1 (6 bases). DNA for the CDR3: TGTGCCAGCAGCTTTTCTTACAGGGTTGGAGAAAAACTGTTTTTT. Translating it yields CASSFSYRVGEKLFF.